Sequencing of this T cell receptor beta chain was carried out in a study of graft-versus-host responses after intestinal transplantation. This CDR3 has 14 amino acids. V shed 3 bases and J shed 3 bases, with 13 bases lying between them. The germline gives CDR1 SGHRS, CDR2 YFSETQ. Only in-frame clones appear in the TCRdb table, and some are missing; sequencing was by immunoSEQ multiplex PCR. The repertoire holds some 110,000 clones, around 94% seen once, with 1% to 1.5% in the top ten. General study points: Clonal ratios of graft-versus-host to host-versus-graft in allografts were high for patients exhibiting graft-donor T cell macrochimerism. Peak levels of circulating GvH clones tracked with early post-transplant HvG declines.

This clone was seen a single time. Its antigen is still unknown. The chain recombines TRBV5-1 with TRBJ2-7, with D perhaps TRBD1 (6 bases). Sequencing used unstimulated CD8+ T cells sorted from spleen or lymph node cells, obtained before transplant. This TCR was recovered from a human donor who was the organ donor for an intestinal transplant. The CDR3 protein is CASSSWDTFYEQYF. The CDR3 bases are TGCGCCAGCAGCTCGTGGGACACCTTCTACGAGCAGTACTTC.